Given below is one T cell receptor (beta chain) in context. V shed 5 bases, J shed 5 bases, and the junction held 5 bases outside the gene matches. This CDR3 has 13 residues. Germline V gene sequence: CDR1 GTSNPN, CDR2 SVGIG (reference sequence). As processed by the authors: Nucleated cell number was recorded as an estimate derived from reference gene primer amplification. Assay: immunoSEQ multiplex PCR; the TCRdb copy retains only in-frame clones and omits some. V and J calls and clone size are given by that table; D and trimming were obtained from the DNA. The sample holds around 300,000 clones, 85% to 90% seen once. The entry originates in a study of blood T cell repertoires in COVID-19. Seattle's enrolled individuals joined amid active infection and were then monitored longitudinally.

What was sequenced was peripheral blood. This sequence was found in a woman in her twenties or thirties with COVID-19, enrolled during active disease. This chain connects TRBV30 to TRBJ2-1; TRBD2 matches 8 bases. CDR3 loop: CAWETSVDNEQFF. The CDR3 nucleotides are TGTGCCTGGGAGACTAGCGTGGACAATGAGCAGTTCTTC.